This T cell receptor beta chain was obtained from a study of shared clonotypes between healthy human individuals. Trimming cost V 0 bases and J 10 bases, with 14 bases left between them. The CDR3 loop spans 15 amino acids. The germline V gene encodes CDR1 SGHDT and CDR2 YYEEEE. Assay: immunoSEQ multiplex PCR; the TCRdb copy retains only in-frame clones and omits some. In the table there are about 960,000 clones, 76% of which are singletons. The rearrangement links TRBV5-6 to TRBJ1-6, with a tentative D call TRBD1 (6 bases). The sequence came from a young man in good health. The sequenced sample was memory CD4+ T cells sorted from blood. Documented subset: CD45RA-negative fraction. In DNA form, the CDR3 reads TGTGCCAGCAGCTTGGAATCGGGACATGAGTCACCCCTCCACTTT. Protein sequence: CASSLESGHESPLHF.